The 5 T cell receptor beta chains below were found in one sample sequenced in a study of blood T cell repertoires in COVID-19. Sequencing was performed with immunoSEQ multiplex PCR; in TCRdb, only in-frame clones are kept and a portion is missing. Of approximately 230,000 clones in the sample, 75% to 95% are singletons; the top ten hold over 1.5%. The sample comprised PBMCs or T cells enriched from blood (not recorded which). The receptors stem from a woman aged 18 to 35 who had recovered from COVID-19.

This chain links TRBV13 with TRBJ2-1; the match to TRBD2 covers 10 bases. J lost 2 bases, V lost 5 bases, and 3 bases had no gene match. This CDR3 has 15 residues. Per germline, CDR1 PRHDT and CDR2 FYEKMQ (reference sequence). The chain's CDR3 is CASSVSGRAYNEQFF. CDR3 DNA: TGTGCCAGCAGCGTCAGCGGGAGGGCCTACAATGAGCAGTTCTTC. The complete variable domain, with remaining parts taken from reference TRBV13 and TRBJ2-1, reads AAGVIQSPRHLIKEKRETATLKCYPIPRHDTVYWYQQGPGQDPQFLISFYEKMQSDKGSIPDRFSAQQFSDYHSELNMSSLELGDSALYFCASSVSGRAYNEQFFGPGTRLTVL.

The chain recombines TRBV11-3 with TRBJ2-4, with D unresolved. The V and J ends lost 3 bases and 3 bases respectively, with 9 bases between them. CDR3 length: 14 residues. Germline V lookup: CDR1 SGHNT, CDR2 YENEEA. The CDR3 DNA is TGTGCCAGCAGCTTTCGCCAGAACAAAAACATTCAGTACTTC. This sequence encodes CASSFRQNKNIQYF.

This chain joins TRBV4-2 and TRBJ2-7; TRBD2 agrees at 13 bases. V was clipped by 2 bases and J by 4 bases; unmatched bases: 20. The CDR3 loop spans 21 amino acids. Germline V gene sequence: CDR1 LGHNA, CDR2 YNFKEQ. The CDR3 region is CASSQHALRGTSGREGYEQYF. Written as DNA, the CDR3 is TGTGCCAGCAGCCAACACGCACTGAGAGGAACTAGCGGGAGGGAGGGTTACGAGCAGTACTTC.

The V call is TRBV7-2, the J call TRBJ2-3; 11 bases match TRBD2. V was clipped by 6 bases and J by 10 bases; unmatched bases: 9. CDR3 size: 14 residues. Germline assignment: CDR1 SGHTA and CDR2 FQGNSA. CDR3 DNA: TGTGCCAGCAGTTCTCTAGCGGGAGGTTGGGCGCAGTATTTT. Protein sequence: CASSSLAGGWAQYF.

V gene TRBV28 combines with J gene TRBJ1-1, with D uncertain. The V end was cut by 8 bases, the J end by 0 bases, with 10 bases between. Germline-derived CDR1 and CDR2 are MDHEN and SYDVKM. This CDR3 is 13 amino acids long. The CDR3 loop reads CASLAAVNTEAFF. For the CDR3, the DNA is TGTGCCAGCCTAGCGGCGGTGAACACTGAAGCTTTCTTT.